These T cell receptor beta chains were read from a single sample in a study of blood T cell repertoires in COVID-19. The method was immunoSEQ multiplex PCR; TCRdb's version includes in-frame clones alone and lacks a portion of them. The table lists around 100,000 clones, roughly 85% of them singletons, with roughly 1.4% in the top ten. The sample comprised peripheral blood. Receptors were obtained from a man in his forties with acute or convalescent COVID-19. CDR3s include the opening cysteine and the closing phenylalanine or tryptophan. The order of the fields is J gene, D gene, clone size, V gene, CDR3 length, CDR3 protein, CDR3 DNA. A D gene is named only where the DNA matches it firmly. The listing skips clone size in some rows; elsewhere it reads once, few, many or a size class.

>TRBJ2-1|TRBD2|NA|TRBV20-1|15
CSASPGRRPYNEQFF
TGCAGTGCTAGTCCCGGGAGGAGGCCCTACAATGAGCAGTTCTTC
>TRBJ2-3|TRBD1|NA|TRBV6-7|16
CASSSLGDRVTDTQYF
TGTGCCAGCAGTTCGTTGGGGGACAGGGTGACAGATACGCAGTATTTT
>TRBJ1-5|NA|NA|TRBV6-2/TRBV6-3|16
CASSYAFQDGSQPQHF
TGTGCCAGCAGTTATGCCTTCCAGGATGGAAGTCAGCCCCAGCATTTT
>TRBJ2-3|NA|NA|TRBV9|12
CASSAILDTQYF
TGTGCCAGCAGCGCAATACTAGATACGCAGTATTTT
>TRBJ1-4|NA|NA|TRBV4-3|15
CASSRAGRTNEKLFF
TGCGCCAGCAGCCGAGCGGGAAGAACTAATGAAAAACTGTTTTTT
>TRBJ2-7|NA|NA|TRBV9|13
CASSRNDGYEQYF
TGTGCCAGCAGCCGGAACGACGGGTACGAGCAGTACTTC
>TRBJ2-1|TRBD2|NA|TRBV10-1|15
CASSPTSGSWDEQFF
TGCGCCAGCTCCCCGACTAGCGGGAGCTGGGATGAGCAGTTCTTC
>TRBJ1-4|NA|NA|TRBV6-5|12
CASSLDREKLFF
TGTGCCAGCAGTTTAGACAGGGAAAAACTGTTTTTT
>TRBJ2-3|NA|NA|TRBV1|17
CTSSRRTSGGGTDTQYF
TGCACCAGCAGCCGGCGGACTAGCGGGGGAGGAACAGATACGCAGTATTTT
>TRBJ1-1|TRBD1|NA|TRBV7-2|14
CASSYWTGNTEAFF
TGTGCCAGCAGCTACTGGACAGGGAACACTGAAGCTTTCTTT
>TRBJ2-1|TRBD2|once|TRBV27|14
CASSLLASGRVRFF
TGTGCCAGCAGTTTATTAGCTAGCGGGAGGGTAAGGTTCTTC
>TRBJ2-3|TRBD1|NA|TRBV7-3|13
CASSSDRGDTQYF
TGTGCCAGCAGCTCGGACAGGGGAGATACGCAGTATTTT
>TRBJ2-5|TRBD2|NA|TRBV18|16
CASSPRIAGGKETQYF
TGTGCCAGCTCACCACGCATAGCGGGGGGGAAGGAGACCCAGTACTTC
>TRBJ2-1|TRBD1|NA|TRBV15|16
CATSRDGTGDYNEQFF
TGTGCCACCAGCAGGGACGGGACAGGAGACTACAATGAGCAGTTCTTC
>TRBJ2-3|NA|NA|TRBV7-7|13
CASSLSSTDTQYF
TGTGCTAGCAGCTTGTCCTCCACAGATACGCAGTATTTT
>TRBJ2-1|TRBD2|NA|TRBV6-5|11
CASSPGTRQFF
TGTGCCAGCAGTCCCGGGACTAGGCAGTTCTTC
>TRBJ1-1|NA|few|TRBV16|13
CASIIDTGTEAFF
TGTGCCAGCATCATTGATACAGGGACTGAAGCTTTCTTT